The 31 T cell receptor beta chains below come from one sample, sequenced in a study of T-cell memory formation after mild COVID-19. TCRdb re-derived calls from the 5' RACE reads in MiXCR, one entry per CDR3 protein. The table lists approximately 150,000 distinct CDR3 sequences, 13% of them singletons. The specimen sequenced was PBMCs or a T cell subset sorted from them (not recorded which). These receptors were taken from a man aged 18 to 30 who had mild COVID-19 (a few samples of this study predate the infection). Cell type and time point are not known.

This sequence joins TRBV4-1 and TRBJ2-7; D unresolved. CDR3 size: 14 residues. The V end was cut by 2 bases, the J end by 0 bases, with 8 bases between. Germline V gene sequence: CDR1 MGHRA, CDR2 YSYEKL. The CDR3 nucleotides read TGCGCCAGCAGCCAAACGTCCATCTCCTACGAGCAGTACTTC. Protein product: CASSQTSISYEQYF.

This clonotype was detected a few times. The CDR3 bases are TGCGCCAGCAATCCGCGGGGCGGGCAAGAGACCCAGTACTTC. It is translated as CASNPRGGQETQYF. This chain uses TRBV5-1 with TRBJ2-5; D is possibly TRBD2 (6 bases). The CDR3 is 14 residues long. V was cut by 6 bases and J by 2 bases, with 14 bases left in between. CDR1 is SGHRS, CDR2 YFSETQ, per germline.

The chain carries TRBV28 and TRBJ2-7; D gene ambiguous. The CDR3 has 13 amino acids. Deletions cut 5 bases from V and 4 bases from J, with 12 bases between. The V gene's germline CDR1 is MDHEN and CDR2 SYDVKM. CDR3 sequence: CASSPRLKYEQYV. The CDR3, as DNA: TGTGCCAGCAGTCCACGTCTAAAATACGAGCAGTACGTC.

This clonotype has more than one count but fewer than ten. The rearrangement links TRBV7-2 to TRBJ2-1, with D possibly being TRBD1 (5 bases). Trimming left V 1 base short and J 12 bases short, with 13 bases between. The CDR3 runs 13 residues. CDR1 SGHTA and CDR2 FQGNSA come from the germline V gene. This CDR3 reads CASSLEGRQGQFF. The CDR3 DNA sequence: TGTGCCAGCAGCTTAGAGGGTCGGCAGGGGCAGTTCTTC.

CDR3 region: CSVKGTANYGYTF. DNA of the CDR3: TGCAGCGTCAAAGGGACAGCTAACTATGGCTACACCTTC. The chain has TRBV29-1 and TRBJ1-2; 7 bases fit TRBD1. J was trimmed by 0 bases and V by 6 bases; bases with no gene match: 4. Germline CDR1 and CDR2: SQVTM and ANQGSEA. The CDR3 has 13 amino acids. The full variable domain, with the rest looked up from reference TRBV29-1 and TRBJ1-2, is SAVISQKPSRDICQRGTSLTIQCQVDSQVTMMFWYRQQPGQSLTLIATANQGSEATYESGFVIDKFPISRPNLTFSTLTVSNMSPEDSSIYLCSVKGTANYGYTFGSGTRLTVV.

This chain links TRBV6-4 with TRBJ2-3; D perhaps matches TRBD2 (5 bases). V lost 4 bases to trimming and J lost 2 bases, with 13 bases between them. The germline CDR1 and CDR2 sequences are MRHNA and SNTAGT. CDR3 length: 15 amino acids. CDR3 nucleotide sequence: TGTGCCAGCAGTGTAGGCGGGTTCGACACAGATACGCAGTATTTT. It translates to CASSVGGFDTDTQYF.

This chain connects TRBV10-2 to TRBJ2-7; unclear D gene. Germline assignment: CDR1 WSHSY and CDR2 SAAADI. The CDR3 sequence is 13 residues long. Trimming removed 4 bases at V and 3 bases at J, with 10 bases between. Here the CDR3 reads CASSVGSFYEQYV. Written as DNA, the CDR3 is TGCGCCAGCAGTGTTGGCAGTTTCTACGAGCAGTACGTC.

This clonotype was counted only a few times. CDR3 bases: TGTGCCTCCTGTTCCCAGCGGGGCCAAGAGACCCAGTACTTC. The encoded protein is CASCSQRGQETQYF. The chain combines TRBV7-2 with TRBJ2-5, with TRBD2 identical over 7 bases. Germline V gene data show CDR1 as SGHTA and CDR2 as FQGNSA. The CDR3 extends over 14 amino acids. The V and J ends lost 11 bases and 1 base, in that order; junction bases with no gene match: 10.

J is TRBJ1-2 and V is TRBV4-3; D call uncertain. This CDR3 has 14 residues. The V gene lost 4 bases and the J gene lost 4 bases, with 13 bases spanning the gap. CDR1 and CDR2 (germline): LGHNA, YSLEER. The CDR3 bases are TGCGCCAGCAGCCCACGAGGAGGAACCTATGGCTACACCTTC. This encodes CASSPRGGTYGYTF.

About this clonotype: The junction departs from the called germline gene at one end, perhaps through a read error. V and J are TRBV20-1 and TRBJ2-5, with no clear D. The CDR3 is made up of 11 amino acids. Germline assignment: CDR1 DFQATT and CDR2 SNEGSKA (reference sequence). The CDR3 protein is CSANRGEAQYF. CDR3 nucleotides: TGCAGTGCCAATCGAGGAGAGGCCCAGTACTTC.

The chain uses TRBV14 and TRBJ1-2; D is uncertain. CDR1 and CDR2 (germline): SGHDN, FVKESK. The CDR3 consists of 13 residues. Trimming cost V 2 bases and J 2 bases, with 6 bases left between them. The CDR3 reads CASSQHLNYGYTF. The CDR3 coding sequence is TGTGCCAGCAGCCAACATCTCAACTATGGCTACACCTTC.

This clonotype showed up just a few times. This rearrangement joins TRBV12-3 or TRBV12-4 to TRBJ2-2, with D perhaps TRBD2 (6 bases). V was cut by 6 bases and J by 4 bases, with 18 bases left in between. The CDR3 runs to 16 residues. The CDR3, as DNA: TGTGCCAGCAGGGACGGGACGTCGCGGGGCACCGGGGAGCTGTTTTTT. Translated, it gives CASRDGTSRGTGELFF.

In this sample, this clonotype turned up many times. This CDR3 reads CASNLEATNEKLFF. The DNA for the CDR3 is TGTGCCAGCAACTTAGAAGCAACTAATGAAAAACTGTTTTTT. The chain employs TRBV5-5 and TRBJ1-4; no definite D call. Trimming left V 6 bases short and J 0 bases short, with 9 bases between. Germline CDR1 and CDR2: SGHKS and YYEKEE (reference sequence). This CDR3 has 14 residues.

This clonotype was recorded at least ten times. The chain joins TRBV30 to TRBJ1-1; no reliable D call. Trimming stripped 0 bases from V and 2 bases from J, with 7 bases between. The germline V gene has CDR1 GTSNPN and CDR2 SVGIG (reference sequence). The CDR3 covers 13 residues. CDR3 amino acids: CAWSVEGNTEAFF. Here the CDR3 DNA reads TGTGCCTGGAGTGTTGAGGGCAACACTGAAGCTTTCTTT.

In its sample, this clonotype was seen a few times. The J gene is TRBJ2-3, the V gene TRBV5-1; D may correspond to TRBD1 or TRBD2 (5 bases each). Germline V gives CDR1 SGHRS, CDR2 YFSETQ. This CDR3 comprises 17 residues. V was cut by 3 bases and J by 0 bases, with 17 bases left in between. The CDR3, as DNA: TGCGCCAGCAGCTCCTCCCGGGACGCCTCTAGCACAGATACGCAGTATTTT. This sequence encodes CASSSSRDASSTDTQYF.

V gene TRBV7-2 combines with J gene TRBJ2-2; 10 bases line up with TRBD1. CDR1 and CDR2 from the germline V gene are SGHTA and FQGNSA. V lost 5 bases and J lost 4; bases outside the gene matches: 4. This CDR3 has 15 amino acids. This CDR3 reads CASSQGQGGTGELFF. DNA of the CDR3: TGTGCCAGCAGCCAAGGACAGGGGGGCACCGGGGAGCTGTTTTTT.

The chain links TRBV5-1 to TRBJ1-5; 7 bases align to TRBD1. The germline V gene has CDR1 SGHRS and CDR2 YFSETQ. Trimming removed 4 bases from V and 4 bases from J; junction bases left unmatched: 2. The CDR3 has 13 residues. The CDR3 DNA reads as TGCGCCAGCAGCCGGACAGGAAATCAGCCCCAGCATTTT. Residues: CASSRTGNQPQHF.

The chain has TRBV20-1 and TRBJ1-1; 10 bases line up with TRBD1. CDR1 is DFQATT and CDR2 is SNEGSKA in the germline V gene (reference sequence). CDR3 length: 12 residues. J gave up 4 bases and V 8 bases, and 4 bases lay outside the gene matches. DNA of the CDR3: TGCAGTATGAGGGACAGGGGCACTGAAGCTTTCTTT. Translation gives CSMRDRGTEAFF.

As regards this clonotype: Since the CDR3 does not end with the conserved phenylalanine or tryptophan, this likely comes from a read error. The chain has TRBV6-2 or TRBV6-3 and TRBJ2-3; the match to TRBD1 covers 7 bases. The trim removed 5 bases at V and 9 bases at J, leaving 8 bases unmatched. Germline CDR1 and CDR2: MNHEY and SVGEGT. CDR3 length: 13 amino acids. The CDR3 nucleotides are TGTGCCAGCAGTCCTCGGGACAGAGGGACGCAGTATTTA. It codes for CASSPRDRGTQYL.

This chain joins TRBV29-1 and TRBJ2-5; D possibly corresponds to TRBD1 (6 bases). CDR3 length: 12 residues. Germline CDR1 reads SQVTM; CDR2 reads ANQGSEA. V was trimmed by 5 bases and J by 3 bases, leaving 10 bases between them. CDR3 loop: CSVQRTEETQYF. In DNA form, the CDR3 reads TGCAGCGTTCAAAGGACAGAAGAGACCCAGTACTTC. The entire variable domain, with the rest obtained from reference TRBV29-1 and TRBJ2-5, is as follows: SAVISQKPSRDICQRGTSLTIQCQVDSQVTMMFWYRQQPGQSLTLIATANQGSEATYESGFVIDKFPISRPNLTFSTLTVSNMSPEDSSIYLCSVQRTEETQYFGPGTRLLVL.

The CDR3 region has the DNA TGCAGTGCTAGAGACCTAACTAGCGGGCTCTACGAGCAGTACGTC. Residues: CSARDLTSGLYEQYV. This chain joins TRBV20-1 and TRBJ2-7, with 9 bases aligning to TRBD2. Trimming removed 0 bases from V and 3 bases from J; junction bases left unmatched: 6. Germline V lookup: CDR1 DFQATT, CDR2 SNEGSKA (reference sequence). This CDR3 is built from 15 residues.

In DNA form, the CDR3 reads TGTGCCAGCAGCCCAGTTCGCGGGGAGCTGTTTTTT. This translates into CASSPVRGELFF. This chain connects TRBV7-2 to TRBJ2-2, with D uncertain. Germline V CDR1 and CDR2: SGHTA, FQGNSA. Trimming pared 5 bases from V and 7 bases from J, leaving 8 bases between. There are 12 residues in the CDR3.

V gene TRBV10-3 combines with J gene TRBJ2-7, with 9 bases lining up with TRBD1. The V and J ends lost 10 bases and 2 bases, in that order; junction bases with no gene match: 9. Germline CDR1 is ENHRY and CDR2 is SYGVKD. This CDR3 contains 14 residues. The CDR3 loop reads CATQGQGGTYEQYV. Written as DNA, the CDR3 is TGTGCCACCCAGGGACAGGGAGGGACCTACGAGCAGTACGTC.

The V gene is TRBV7-3, the J gene TRBJ2-1; TRBD1 agrees at 9 bases. The CDR3 sequence is 15 residues long. With V trimmed by 5 bases and J by 8 bases, 10 bases remained unmatched. The germline V gene encodes CDR1 SGHTA and CDR2 FQGTGA. CDR3 residues: CASSPNTGGWDEQFF. CDR3 nucleotide sequence: TGTGCCAGCAGCCCTAACACAGGGGGCTGGGATGAGCAGTTCTTC.

The CDR3 coding sequence is TGTGCCAGCAGCGGACGCCTTCAGGGCTCCCAAGAGACCCAGTACTTC. Translation: CASSGRLQGSQETQYF. The rearrangement uses TRBV7-8 and TRBJ2-5; perhaps TRBD1 as D (5 bases). Germline V gene data show CDR1 as SGHVS and CDR2 as FQNEAQ. This CDR3 has 16 residues. V shed 5 bases and J shed 1 base, with 17 bases lying between them.

This clonotype appeared many times. This chain uses TRBV7-9 with TRBJ2-3; D is unclear. Per germline, CDR1 SEHNR and CDR2 FQNEAQ (reference sequence). This CDR3 has 13 amino acids. V was shortened by 1 base and J by 3 bases, with 5 bases between the two germline ends. The CDR3 reads CASSLVGTDTQYF. The CDR3 nucleotides are TGTGCCAGCAGCTTAGTAGGGACAGATACGCAGTATTTT.

In this sample, this clonotype turned up a few times. The DNA for the CDR3 is TGTGCCAGCAGACCTCGCCGGGGGTGGGAGACCCAGTACTTC. Translated: CASRPRRGWETQYF. The genes are TRBV6-2 or TRBV6-3 and TRBJ2-5, with a possible D match to TRBD2 (6 bases). V lost 6 bases and J 5 bases, leaving 16 bases between the germline ends. Germline-derived CDR1 and CDR2 are MNHEY and SVGEGT. The CDR3 runs 14 residues.

This clonotype showed up just a few times. The chain links TRBV20-1 to TRBJ2-7, with TRBD1 as a possible D gene (5 bases). Trimming took off 4 bases at V and 2 bases at J, with 15 bases between the two ends. The CDR3 runs 14 residues. Germline V gene sequence: CDR1 DFQATT, CDR2 SNEGSKA (reference sequence). The CDR3 bases are TGCAGTGCTAAGGGGCACGACAGTACCTACGAGCAGTACGTC. It codes for CSAKGHDSTYEQYV.

This chain joins TRBV4-3 and TRBJ2-3; the D call may be TRBD1 or TRBD2 (5 bases each). V was pared by 4 bases and J by 1 base, with 18 bases between. The CDR3 extends over 17 amino acids. The germline V gene has CDR1 LGHNA and CDR2 YSLEER. The CDR3, as DNA: TGCGCCAGCAGCCGCTCAGCTAGGGGAGCCCGCACAGATACGCAGTATTTT. As protein: CASSRSARGARTDTQYF.

This clonotype was found a few times. V is TRBV29-1 and J is TRBJ2-3, with unresolved D. The germline V and J ends were trimmed by 6 bases and 5 bases, with 15 bases remaining between them. CDR1 and CDR2 (germline): SQVTM, ANQGSEA. CDR3 length: 13 residues. In nucleotides, the CDR3 is TGCAGCGTCTTCGCCCCTAGTAGAGATACGCAGTATTTT. This codes for CSVFAPSRDTQYF.

The rearrangement links TRBV5-1 to TRBJ2-1; no reliable D call. This CDR3 region has 16 residues. Trimming removed 0 bases from V and 7 bases from J, with 17 bases in between. Germline assignment: CDR1 SGHRS and CDR2 YFSETQ. CDR3 DNA: TGCGCCAGCAGCTTGGCCTGGTCAGCAAGTGGGAATGAGCAGTTCTTC. This sequence encodes CASSLAWSASGNEQFF.